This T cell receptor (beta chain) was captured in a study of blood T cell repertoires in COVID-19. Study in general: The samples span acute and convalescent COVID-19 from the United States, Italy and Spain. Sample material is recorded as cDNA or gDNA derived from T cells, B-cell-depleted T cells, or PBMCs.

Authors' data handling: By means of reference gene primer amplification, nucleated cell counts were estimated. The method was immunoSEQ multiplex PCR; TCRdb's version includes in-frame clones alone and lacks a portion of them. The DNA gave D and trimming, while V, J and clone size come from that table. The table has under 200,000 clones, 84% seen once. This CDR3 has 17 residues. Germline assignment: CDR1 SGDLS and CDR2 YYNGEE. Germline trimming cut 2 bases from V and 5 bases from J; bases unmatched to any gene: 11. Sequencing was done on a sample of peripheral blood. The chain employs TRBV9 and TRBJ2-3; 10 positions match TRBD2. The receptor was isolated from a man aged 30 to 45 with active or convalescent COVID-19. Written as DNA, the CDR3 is TGTGCCAGCAGCGTCGCGTGGCTAGCGGGGGCGGGAGATACGCAGTATTTT. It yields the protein CASSVAWLAGAGDTQYF. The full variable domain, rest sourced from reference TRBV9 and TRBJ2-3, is DSGVTQTPKHLITATGQRVTLRCSPRSGDLSVYWYQQSLDQGLQFLIQYYNGEERAKGNILERFSAQQFPDLHSELNLSSLELGDSALYFCASSVAWLAGAGDTQYFGPGTRLTVL.